The next 19 T cell receptor beta chains were all read from a single sample in a study of T cells in Graves' hyperthyroidism and ophthalmopathy (dated by TCRdb to the late 2010s). Libraries came from multiplex PCR. Sequencing instrument: Illumina HiSeq 2000. The TCR beta CDR3 regions were amplified from the RNA transcripts. The TCR CDR3 was subjected to a first round of RT-PCR using the HTBI primer set and the Qiagen OneStep RT-PCR kit. TCRdb ran its own pipeline on the public reads, namely fastp trimming at Q25 and MiXCR clone calling, and kept in-frame beta chains. Each CDR3 protein appears once, grouped with its most common genes and DNA. For this sample the table gives some 560,000 distinct CDR3 sequences, of which approximately 14% were detected only once. The ten largest clonotypes hold less than 9.5% of the sample. Sequenced: blood. The receptor source for this set is a woman aged 30 to 39 with Graves' hyperthyroidism.

This sequence joins TRBV11-2 and TRBJ1-6; D unclear. CDR1 SGHAT and CDR2 FQNNGV come from the germline V gene. Trimming pared 0 bases from V and 7 bases from J, leaving 16 bases between. This CDR3 spans 17 amino acids. The CDR3 loop reads CASSLEGLGLRNSPLHF. CDR3 bases: TGTGCCAGCAGCTTAGAAGGTTTGGGGTTGAGGAATTCACCCCTCCACTTT.

This clonotype came up many times. CDR3 sequence (DNA): TGTGCCAGCAGGGTCAGGTGGAGGGACTATGGCTACACCTTC. This translates into CASRVRWRDYGYTF. This rearrangement joins TRBV28 to TRBJ1-2; D unclear. The V gene lost 6 bases and the J gene lost 3 bases, with 14 bases spanning the gap. CDR1 MDHEN and CDR2 SYDVKM come from the germline V gene. This CDR3 has 14 amino acids.

Details on this clonotype: The junction departs from germline at one end; a sequencing error may be responsible. This chain joins TRBV6-5 and TRBJ2-7, with a tentative D call TRBD2 (5 bases). Germline CDR1 is MNHEY and CDR2 is SVGAGI. The CDR3 spans 15 residues. The CDR3 loop reads CASGYSLEVGYEQYF. The CDR3 DNA reads TGTGCCAGCGGTTACTCGCTGGAGGTGGGGTACGAGCAGTACTTC.

This clonotype came up many times. This chain connects TRBV10-3 to TRBJ2-5; 12 bases fit TRBD2. Trimming at V came to 2 bases and at J to 2 bases, leaving 3 bases not matched to a gene. The germline CDR1 and CDR2 sequences are ENHRY and SYGVKD. The CDR3 extends over 16 amino acids. The DNA for the CDR3 is TGTGCCATCAGTGAGACGCTAGCGGGAGGGCAAGAGACCCAGTACTTC. This translates into CAISETLAGGQETQYF.

This clonotype has a count of ten or more. The J gene is TRBJ1-1, the V gene TRBV28, with D possibly being TRBD1 (6 bases). The germline CDR1 and CDR2 sequences are MDHEN and SYDVKM. V lost 6 bases and J 4 bases, leaving 12 bases between the germline ends. This CDR3 contains 13 residues. In DNA, the CDR3 is TGTGCCAGCAGGCCCCCGGGGGCCACTGAAGCTTTCTTT. Its translation: CASRPPGATEAFF.

This clonotype was observed a few times. The chain carries TRBV10-3 and TRBJ2-7; 7 bases agree with TRBD2. CDR3 length: 13 residues. The J segment lost 2 bases and the V segment lost 6 bases, leaving 4 bases of the junction unmatched. Looked up from germline, CDR1 is ENHRY and CDR2 is SYGVKD. The CDR3 spells CAISPGTTYEQYF. The CDR3 nucleotides read TGTGCCATCAGCCCCGGGACTACCTACGAGCAGTACTTC.

This clonotype showed up many times. The chain carries TRBV14 and TRBJ1-1, with a possible D match to TRBD1 (6 bases). The CDR3 is made up of 16 amino acids. Germline CDR1 reads SGHDN; CDR2 reads FVKESK. Trimming took off 0 bases at V and 0 bases at J, with 11 bases between the two ends. The CDR3 DNA sequence: TGTGCCAGCAGCCAAGATTCTCGGGGGCTGAACACTGAAGCTTTCTTT. Its translation: CASSQDSRGLNTEAFF. The variable domain in full, with the rest retrieved from reference TRBV14 and TRBJ1-1, is EAGVTQFPSHSVIEKGQTVTLRCDPISGHDNLYWYRRVMGKEIKFLLHFVKESKQDESGMPNNRFLAERTGGTYSTLKVQPAELEDSGVYFCASSQDSRGLNTEAFFGQGTRLTVV.

This chain joins TRBV5-4 and TRBJ1-1; 9 nucleotides agree with TRBD1. The ends lost 5 bases at V and 4 bases at J; junction bases unmatched: 6. There are 14 residues in the CDR3. Germline V CDR1 and CDR2: SGHNT, YYREEE (reference sequence). CDR3 in amino acids: CASRNTGGRTEAFF. The CDR3 region has the DNA TGTGCCAGCAGAAATACAGGGGGCCGCACTGAAGCTTTCTTT.

This clonotype was picked up a small number of times. The V gene is TRBV3-1, the J gene TRBJ1-3, with a possible D match to TRBD1 (5 bases). The V and J ends lost 1 base and 2 bases respectively, with 12 bases between them. CDR1 and CDR2 (germline): LGHDT, YNNKEL (reference sequence). CDR3 length: 16 amino acids. CDR3 coding DNA: TGTGCCAGCAGCCAAGCCCAGGGAGGCACTGGAAACACCATATATTTT. Protein: CASSQAQGGTGNTIYF.

Many counts were recorded for this clonotype. CDR3: CATSVSGRASHEQFF. The CDR3 bases are TGTGCCACCAGCGTAAGCGGGAGGGCCTCTCATGAGCAGTTCTTC. The rearrangement uses TRBV15 and TRBJ2-1, with 10 positions matching TRBD2. CDR1 and CDR2 from the germline V gene are LNHNV and YYDKDF (reference sequence). CDR3 length: 15 amino acids. The V segment lost 5 bases and the J segment 8 bases; nucleotides outside the gene matches: 9. The entire variable domain, with the rest obtained from reference TRBV15 and TRBJ2-1, is as follows: DAMVIQNPRYQVTQFGKPVTLSCSQTLNHNVMYWYQQKSSQAPKLLFHYYDKDFNNEADTPDNFQSRRPNTSFCFLDIRSPGLGDTAMYLCATSVSGRASHEQFFGPGTRLTVL.

This clonotype was recorded only once. The chain carries TRBV2 and TRBJ2-1; a weak D match, TRBD2 (7 bases). V was pared by 4 bases and J by 3 bases, with 13 bases between. CDR1 is SNHLY and CDR2 is FYNNEI in the germline V gene. This CDR3 spans 15 amino acids. CDR3 coding DNA: TGTGCCAGCAGTGTGAGGGGGGGGGTCTACAATGAGCAGTTCTTC. Amino acids: CASSVRGGVYNEQFF. Variable domain in full (rest from reference TRBV2 and TRBJ2-1): EPEVTQTPSHQVTQMGQEVILRCVPISNHLYFYWYRQILGQKVEFLVSFYNNEISEKSEIFDDQFSVERPDGSNFTLKIRSTKLEDSAMYFCASSVRGGVYNEQFFGPGTRLTVL.

This clonotype was detected only a few times. The chain employs TRBV7-9 and TRBJ2-1, with 7 nucleotides matching TRBD1. V lost 5 bases, J lost 15 bases, and 10 bases stayed unmatched. The CDR3 consists of 12 residues. CDR1 is SEHNR and CDR2 is FQNEAQ in the germline V gene (reference sequence). The CDR3 DNA reads as TGTGCCAGCAGCGTCAGACAGGGTTTAATGTTCTTC. Encoded protein: CASSVRQGLMFF.

This clonotype was seen repeatedly, ten times or more. The chain couples TRBV2 to TRBJ1-5; D is ambiguous. Trimming pared 7 bases from V and 5 bases from J, leaving 12 bases between. This CDR3 has 13 residues. CDR1 SNHLY and CDR2 FYNNEI come from the germline V gene. The CDR3 nucleotides are TGTGCCAGCATCATGGCGTGGGATCAGCCCCAGCATTTT. Translated, it gives CASIMAWDQPQHF.

The chain joins TRBV27 to TRBJ1-5; the match to TRBD1 covers 9 bases. The CDR3 contains 15 residues. The V and J ends lost 5 bases and 5 bases, in that order; junction bases with no gene match: 7. Looked up from germline, CDR1 is MNHEY and CDR2 is SMNVEV (reference sequence). In nucleotides, the CDR3 is TGTGCCAGCAGTCGACAGGGGGATCCCTATCAGCCCCAGCATTTT. Protein sequence: CASSRQGDPYQPQHF.

This clonotype has just a few counts. The V call is TRBV3-1, the J call TRBJ2-7, with D perhaps being TRBD1 or TRBD2 (5 bases each). Trimming pared 4 bases from V and 3 bases from J, leaving 16 bases between. The CDR3 runs 15 residues. The germline gives CDR1 LGHDT, CDR2 YNNKEL (reference sequence). DNA of the CDR3: TGTGCCAGCAGCCTTAGGGACGGCTTAGGCTACGAGCAGTACTTC. It codes for CASSLRDGLGYEQYF.

In this sample, this clonotype turned up a few times. The chain employs TRBV29-1 and TRBJ1-4, with 7 bases that match TRBD1. The germline CDR1 and CDR2 sequences are SQVTM and ANQGSEA. V lost 0 bases to trimming and J lost 3 bases; unmatched junction nucleotides: 7. The CDR3 consists of 16 residues. CDR3 DNA sequence: TGCAGCGTTGAAGAGGTCAGGGGGGGATCTAATGAAAAACTGTTTTTT. This translates into CSVEEVRGGSNEKLFF.

This clonotype was recorded at least ten times. This chain joins TRBV7-9 and TRBJ2-3; 10 bases fit TRBD1. The CDR3 has 15 residues. CDR1 is SEHNR and CDR2 is FQNEAQ in the germline V gene (reference sequence). Losses at the gene ends were 5 bases for V and 9 bases for J; bases not matched to a gene: 11. The CDR3 reads CASSPPDRGAGTQYF. The CDR3, as DNA: TGTGCCAGCAGCCCTCCGGACAGGGGGGCAGGCACGCAGTATTTT.

The V call is TRBV30, the J call TRBJ1-5; 11 positions match TRBD1. The ends lost 1 base at V and 1 base at J; junction bases unmatched: 9. The CDR3 contains 18 residues. Per the germline V gene, CDR1 is GTSNPN and CDR2 is SVGIG (reference sequence). Written as DNA, the CDR3 is TGTGCCTGGAGTGCCGGGACAGGGGGAACCTTGAGCAATCAGCCCCAGCATTTT. Its protein product is CAWSAGTGGTLSNQPQHF.

The chain recombines TRBV15 with TRBJ2-3, with 9 bases fitting TRBD2. The CDR3 extends over 15 amino acids. Germline CDR1 reads LNHNV; CDR2 reads YYDKDF (reference sequence). Trimming cost V 5 bases and J 1 base; bases outside gene matches: 4. The CDR3 nucleotides are TGTGCCACCAGCGGAAGCGGGAGGCGCACAGATACGCAGTATTTT. Its protein is CATSGSGRRTDTQYF.